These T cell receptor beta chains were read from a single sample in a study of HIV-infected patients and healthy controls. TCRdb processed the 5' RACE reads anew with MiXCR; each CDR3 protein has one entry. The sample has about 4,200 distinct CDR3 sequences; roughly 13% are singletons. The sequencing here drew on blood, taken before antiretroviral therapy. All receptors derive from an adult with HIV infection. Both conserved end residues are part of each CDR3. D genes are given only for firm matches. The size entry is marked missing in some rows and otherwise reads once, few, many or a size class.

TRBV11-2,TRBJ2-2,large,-,TGTGCCAGCAGCTTGCCTAGTTTGAGGAACACCGGGGAGCTGTTTTTT,CASSLPSLRNTGELFF
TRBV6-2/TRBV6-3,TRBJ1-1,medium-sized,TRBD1,TGTGCCAGCAGTTACTGGGGCAGGGGGACGGATGAAGCTTTCTTT,CASSYWGRGTDEAFF
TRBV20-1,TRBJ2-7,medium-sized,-,TGCAGTGCTAGTAGTAGGGGGGGGTTCGAGCAGTACTTC,CSASSRGGFEQYF
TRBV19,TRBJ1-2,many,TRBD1,TGTGCCAGTAGTACGACAGGGGAACGTGGCTACACCTTC,CASSTTGERGYTF
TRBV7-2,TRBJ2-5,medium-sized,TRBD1,TGTGCCAGCAGCCCAGACAGGGCTGAGACCCAGTACTTC,CASSPDRAETQYF
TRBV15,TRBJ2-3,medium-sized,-,TGTGCCACCAGCTGGGGCGGGTTGGGCACAGATACGCAGTATTTT,CATSWGGLGTDTQYF
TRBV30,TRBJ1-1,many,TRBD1,TGTGCCTGGGTAGGATGGACAGGGAACACTGAAGCTTTCTTT,CAWVGWTGNTEAFF
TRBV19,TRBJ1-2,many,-,TGTGCCAGTAGCCCGGGACAAGACTATGGCTACACCTTC,CASSPGQDYGYTF
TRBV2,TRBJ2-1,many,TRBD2,TGTGCCAGCAGTGGGGGACTAGGGCCCAACAATGAGCAGTTCTTC,CASSGGLGPNNEQFF
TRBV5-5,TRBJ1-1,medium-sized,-,TGTGCCAGCAGCTTACGTTCGGGGACCGCTGAAGCTTTCTTT,CASSLRSGTAEAFF
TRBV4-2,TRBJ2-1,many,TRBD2,TGTGCCAGCAGCCAAGTGTCTAGCGGGAGTCTTAATGAGCAGTTCTTC,CASSQVSSGSLNEQFF
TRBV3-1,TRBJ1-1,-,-,TGTGCCAGCAGCCAAACAGGGATGAACACTGAAGCTTTCTTT,CASSQTGMNTEAFF
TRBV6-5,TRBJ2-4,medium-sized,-,TGTGCCAGCAGTTCCGGGACCCCTCTAGCCAAAAACATTCAGTACTTC,CASSSGTPLAKNIQYF
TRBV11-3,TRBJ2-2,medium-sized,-,TGTGCCAGCAGCTTAGATGTACAGTCCACCGGGGAGCTGTTTTTT,CASSLDVQSTGELFF
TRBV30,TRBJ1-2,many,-,TGTGCCTGGAGTGCCCCCGAGACAGCGTATGGCTACACCTTC,CAWSAPETAYGYTF
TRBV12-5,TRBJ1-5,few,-,TGTGCTAGTGGTTTGACAGCTGTGGGCAATCAGCCCCAGCATTTT,CASGLTAVGNQPQHF
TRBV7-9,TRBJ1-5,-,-,TGTGCCAGCAGCGCCGGGTATAGCAATCAGCACAAGCATTTT,CASSAGYSNQHKHF
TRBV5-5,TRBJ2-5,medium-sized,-,TGTGCCAGCAGCACCATGGGTCTGGGTCGAGAGACCCAGTACTTC,CASSTMGLGRETQYF
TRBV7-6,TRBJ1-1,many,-,TGTGCCAGCAGCTTGTCGGTCTTCCAATCGGAAGCTTTCTTT,CASSLSVFQSEAFF
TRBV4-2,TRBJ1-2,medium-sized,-,TGTGCCAGCAGCCAAGGTGGTCAGGAATCTAACTATGGCTACACCTTC,CASSQGGQESNYGYTF
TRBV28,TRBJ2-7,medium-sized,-,TGTGCCAGCAGTTCCCCAGATCTCCGGAGGCAGTACTTC,CASSSPDLRRQYF
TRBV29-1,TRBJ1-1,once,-,TGCAGCGTTGAAGGATGGGGGGACACTGAAGCTTTCTTT,CSVEGWGDTEAFF
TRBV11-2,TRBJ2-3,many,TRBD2,TGTGCCAGCAGCTTAGACCCTCCGGGAGGGGGGGCAGATACGCAGTATTTT,CASSLDPPGGGADTQYF
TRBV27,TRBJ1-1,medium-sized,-,TGTGCCAGCAGTACTCGTCCTTCAGGGTCTGAAGCTTTCTTT,CASSTRPSGSEAFF
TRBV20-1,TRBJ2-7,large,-,TGCAGTGCCTTACACTCTGAAATCTCCTACGAGCAGTACTTC,CSALHSEISYEQYF
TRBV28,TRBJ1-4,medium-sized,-,TGTGCCATCTGTCGGACAGCAACTAATGAAAAACTGTTTTTT,CAICRTATNEKLFF
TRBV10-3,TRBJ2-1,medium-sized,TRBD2,TGTGCCATCAGAACGAGAACTAGCGGGATGGGTGAGCAGTTCTTC,CAIRTRTSGMGEQFF
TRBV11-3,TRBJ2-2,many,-,TGTGCCAGCAGCTTAGATCAAACGCAACCGGGGACCGGGGAGCTGTTTTTT,CASSLDQTQPGTGELFF
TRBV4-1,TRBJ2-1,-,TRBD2,TGCGCCAGCAGCCAATCTCCGGGGACTAGCTGGATATGTGAGCAGTTCTTC,CASSQSPGTSWICEQFF
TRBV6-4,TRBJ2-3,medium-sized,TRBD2,TGTGCCAGCAGTGACTCCTCCGCGGGAGAGGTAGATACGCAGTATTTT,CASSDSSAGEVDTQYF
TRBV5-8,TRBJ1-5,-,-,TGTGCCAGCAGCTTTATTGGCCTAAATCAGCACCAGCATTTT,CASSFIGLNQHQHF
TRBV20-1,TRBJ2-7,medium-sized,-,TGCAGTGCTAGAGCCCCACAGGCGACCTACGAGCAGTACTTC,CSARAPQATYEQYF
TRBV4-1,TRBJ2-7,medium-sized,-,TGCGCCAGCAGCCAAGATGCAATCGTATCCTACGAGCAGTACTTC,CASSQDAIVSYEQYF
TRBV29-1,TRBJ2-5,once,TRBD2,TGCAGCGTCCTCGGGGGGACTCCTGGGATACAAGAGACCCAGTACTTC,CSVLGGTPGIQETQYF
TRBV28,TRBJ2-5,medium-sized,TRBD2,TGTGCCAGCAGTCTAGCGGGAGTCGTGGAGACCCAGTACTTC,CASSLAGVVETQYF
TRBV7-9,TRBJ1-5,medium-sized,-,TGTGCCAGCAGCTCCACTACCGGGAGCTACAATCAGCCCCAGCATTTT,CASSSTTGSYNQPQHF
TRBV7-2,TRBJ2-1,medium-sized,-,TGTGCCAGCAGCTTAGTAATGAGCGGGAATGAGCAGTTCTTC,CASSLVMSGNEQFF
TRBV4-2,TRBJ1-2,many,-,TGTGCCAGCAGCCAAGTGAGTGACTATGGCTACACCTTC,CASSQVSDYGYTF
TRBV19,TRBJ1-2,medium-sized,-,TGTGCCAGTAGTATACTCTCAGGAGGAGGCTATGGCTACACCTTC,CASSILSGGGYGYTF
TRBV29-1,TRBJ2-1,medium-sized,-,TGCAGCGTGGGGGGGGGACAGTCAGGTCGCTCCTACAATGAGCAGTTCTTC,CSVGGGQSGRSYNEQFF
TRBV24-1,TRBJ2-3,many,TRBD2,TGTGCCACCAGTGATACAACCGGGACTAGCGGGAGCACAGATACGCAGTATTTT,CATSDTTGTSGSTDTQYF
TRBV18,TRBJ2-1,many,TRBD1,TGTGCCAGCTCTCAGACAGGGAACTACAATGAGCAGTTCTTC,CASSQTGNYNEQFF
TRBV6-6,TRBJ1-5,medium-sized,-,TGTGCCAGCAGTTACCTGGGGGGGAGCAATCAGCCCCAGCATTTT,CASSYLGGSNQPQHF
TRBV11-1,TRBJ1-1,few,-,TGTGCCAGCAGCTTGGTGCAGAACACTGAAGCTTTCTTT,CASSLVQNTEAFF
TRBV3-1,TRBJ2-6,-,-,TGTGCCAGCAGCCAATTGTATTCGACCTCTGGGGCCAACGTCCTGACTTTC,CASSQLYSTSGANVLTF
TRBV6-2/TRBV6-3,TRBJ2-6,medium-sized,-,TGTGCCAGCAGTCCCTACTCTGGGGCCAACGTCCTGACTTTC,CASSPYSGANVLTF